This TCR beta chain was identified during a study of blood T cell repertoires in COVID-19. Study-wide context: Samples representing acute and convalescent COVID-19 were sourced from the United States, Italy and Spain.

Measured with immunoSEQ multiplex PCR; TCRdb has only the in-frame clones, and not every one. The data show some 190,000 clones, with roughly 80% seen just once and approximately 3% held by the top ten. The germline V gene encodes CDR1 MDHEN and CDR2 SYDVKM. The CDR3 spans 14 residues. Trimming left V 4 bases short and J 1 base short, with 11 bases between. Residents of 24 US areas, aged roughly 18 to 89 years, made up the participants. Categorization into cohorts depended on clinical history that participants reported. Cohort 3 recovery required two negative PCRs, clearance, or symptom resolution. The sample taken for sequencing was PBMCs or T cells enriched from blood (not recorded which). The rearrangement uses TRBV28 and TRBJ2-7; perhaps TRBD1 as D (5 bases). The source of this sequence is a woman aged 25-40 years who had recovered from COVID-19. The CDR3 DNA follows: TGTGCCAGCAGTTCGCAGGGCCCATCCTACGAGCAGTACTTC. Translating it yields CASSSQGPSYEQYF.